Presented here are 10 T cell receptor beta chains from one specimen sequenced in a study of OX40 agonist ivuxolimab in advanced cancers. Clones were read by immunoSEQ multiplex PCR, and TCRdb kept only the in-frame ones, dropping some. Of over 85,000 clones in the sample, about 91% are singletons; the top ten hold roughly 0.31%. The sample here was CD4+ or CD8+ T cells sorted from blood, taken in a trial of the OX40 agonist ivuxolimab. The receptors were sampled from an adult with an advanced solid tumor such as melanoma, head and neck, liver or kidney cancer.

This clone was recorded only once. The sample contains more than one DNA sequence encoding this CDR3. This rearrangement joins TRBV15 to TRBJ1-2, with 10 bases that match TRBD1. CDR1 and CDR2 (germline): LNHNV, YYDKDF (reference sequence). The V segment lost 4 bases and the J segment 2 bases; nucleotides outside the gene matches: 1. The CDR3 extends over 14 amino acids. The CDR3 is CATSKTGGNYGYTF. CDR3 nucleotides: TGTGCCACCAGCAAGACAGGGGGCAACTATGGCTACACCTTC.

V gene TRBV7-3 combines with J gene TRBJ2-3; D perhaps matches TRBD2 (6 bases). This CDR3 has 17 residues. The V end was cut by 2 bases, the J end by 2 bases, with 17 bases between. Germline values: CDR1 SGHTA, CDR2 FQGTGA. CDR3 coding DNA: TGTGCCAGCAGCTTAGGAGGGGCTAGCTATCACACAGATACGCAGTATTTT. Translation gives CASSLGGASYHTDTQYF.

The chain links TRBV30 to TRBJ1-5; D might be TRBD1 (5 bases). V was clipped by 6 bases and J by 3 bases, with 12 bases between them. Germline CDR1 GTSNPN, CDR2 SVGIG (reference sequence). CDR3 length: 13 amino acids. The CDR3 DNA follows: TGTGCCTGTAAGGGACCCCTCAATCAGCCCCAGCATTTT. Its translation: CACKGPLNQPQHF.

This clone was found once. CDR3 bases: TGTGCCAGCAGTAAGGGGGTAAGGGGAGACGAGCAGTACTTC. Translating it yields CASSKGVRGDEQYF. The V gene is TRBV6-1, the J gene TRBJ2-7, with D possibly matching TRBD1 (6 bases). V lost 5 bases and J 5 bases, leaving 16 bases between the germline ends. Per the germline V gene, CDR1 is MNHNS and CDR2 is SASEGT. The CDR3 extends over 14 amino acids.

The CDR3 coding sequence is TGTGCCAGCAGCTTAGATCTAAGCGGCGAGCAGTACTTC. It yields the protein CASSLDLSGEQYF. The chain combines TRBV7-2 with TRBJ2-7, with D possibly TRBD2 on 5 matching bases. In germline, CDR1 is SGHTA, CDR2 FQGNSA. With 1 base removed from V and 6 bases from J, the gap between germline ends came to 10 bases. The CDR3 length is 13 residues.

The genes are TRBV19 and TRBJ2-2, with D unclear. Germline V lookup: CDR1 LNHDA, CDR2 SQIVND (reference sequence). This CDR3 region has 13 residues. Trimming pared 9 bases from V and 1 base from J, leaving 9 bases between. The CDR3 DNA reads TGTGCCAGCAGCGAATTGAACACCGGGGAGCTGTTTTTT. This codes for CASSELNTGELFF.

This clone was detected only a few times. This chain uses TRBV15 with TRBJ1-2, with D unclear. This CDR3 spans 16 amino acids. CDR1 is LNHNV and CDR2 is YYDKDF in the germline V gene (reference sequence). V was shortened by 0 bases and J by 6 bases, with 17 bases between the two germline ends. The CDR3 sequence: CATSRDSASFWDGYTF. The CDR3 coding sequence is TGTGCCACCAGCAGAGATTCGGCCAGCTTTTGGGATGGCTACACCTTC.

The chain carries TRBV28 and TRBJ2-3; D is ambiguous. V was shortened by 2 bases and J by 2 bases, with 8 bases between the two germline ends. CDR1 and CDR2 (germline): MDHEN, SYDVKM. This CDR3 has 14 amino acids. CDR3 in DNA: TGTGCCAGCAGTTTAGGGGTCCACACAGATACGCAGTATTTT. Translated, it gives CASSLGVHTDTQYF.

The genes are TRBV9 and TRBJ2-3; D may be TRBD2 (5 bases). Germline-derived CDR1 and CDR2 are SGDLS and YYNGEE. Trimming pared 0 bases from V and 2 bases from J, leaving 10 bases between. The CDR3 runs 15 residues. The CDR3 sequence is CASSVVPSLTDTQYF. In DNA form, the CDR3 reads TGTGCCAGCAGCGTAGTCCCTAGCCTCACAGATACGCAGTATTTT.

This clone occurred once. This sequence joins TRBV11-2 and TRBJ2-5; 7 nucleotides agree with TRBD2. J was trimmed by 6 bases and V by 4 bases; bases with no gene match: 5. Germline V gene sequence: CDR1 SGHAT, CDR2 FQNNGV. The CDR3 covers 13 residues. CDR3: CASSWGGEQTQYF. CDR3 nucleotide sequence: TGTGCCAGCAGCTGGGGGGGAGAGCAGACCCAGTACTTC.